The 14 T cell receptor beta chains reported below all come from one sample, sequenced in a study of blood T cell repertoires in COVID-19 (TCRdb year 2020). Receptors were amplified or captured by the immunoSEQ multiplex PCR assay. TCRdb retrieved this table from immuneACCESS and kept in-frame rearrangements only. Not all clones are present; in checked studies, unresolved V genes account for under half, and no reason is known for the remainder. The sample has approximately 460,000 clones on record, 89% of them singletons. The top ten constitute 0.8% to 0.9% of the sample. The sequencing input was peripheral blood. These receptors originate from a man younger than 30 with COVID-19, enrolled during active disease.

This clone was seen just once. J is TRBJ2-5 and V is TRBV11-3; a weak D match, TRBD1 (6 bases). Trimming took 1 base from V and 2 from J, leaving 14 bases between them. The CDR3 loop spans 16 amino acids. Germline V gene sequence: CDR1 SGHNT, CDR2 YENEEA. CDR3 loop: CASSLGPLDRQETQYF. The CDR3 DNA reads as TGTGCCAGCAGCTTAGGCCCTTTAGACAGGCAAGAGACCCAGTACTTC.

The gene calls are TRBV30 and TRBJ1-2; unclear D gene. This CDR3 is 13 amino acids long. V lost 3 bases and J lost 4, with 12 bases in between. Germline V CDR1 and CDR2: GTSNPN, SVGIG (reference sequence). CDR3 in DNA: TGTGCCTGGAGCGGGTTGGCCGGCTATGGCTACACCTTC. Translated, it gives CAWSGLAGYGYTF.

The chain couples TRBV7-2 to TRBJ1-6; the D gene is possibly TRBD1 (5 bases). The germline V gene has CDR1 SGHTA and CDR2 FQGNSA. V gave up 5 bases and J gave up 8 bases, with 13 bases separating them. The CDR3 has 14 residues. Here the CDR3 reads CASSPLPGYSPLHF. The CDR3 DNA is TGTGCCAGCAGCCCACTCCCAGGGTATTCACCCCTCCACTTT.

The J gene is TRBJ2-7, the V gene TRBV6-1; TRBD2 matches 12 bases. J lost 5 bases, V lost 4 bases, and 9 bases had no gene match. The CDR3 consists of 16 residues. CDR1 MNHNS and CDR2 SASEGT come from the germline V gene. CDR3 nucleotide sequence: TGTGCCAGCAGTGCTAGCGGGAGGGCCAGTATCGACGAGCAGTACTTC. It yields the protein CASSASGRASIDEQYF.

This clone was counted between two and nine times. The J gene is TRBJ1-1, the V gene TRBV24-1; 8 nucleotides line up with TRBD1. Germline V CDR1 and CDR2: KGHDR, SFDVKD. V shed 7 bases, J shed 1 base, and the junction held 1 base outside the gene matches. The CDR3 is 13 residues long. The CDR3 reads CATRDRENTEAFF. The CDR3 DNA reads TGTGCCACCAGGGACAGGGAGAACACTGAAGCTTTCTTT.

The chain recombines TRBV6-5 with TRBJ1-5, with D possibly TRBD1 on 6 matching bases. The V and J ends lost 7 bases and 5 bases respectively, with 12 bases between them. Germline CDR1 and CDR2: MNHEY and SVGAGI. The CDR3 runs to 13 residues. Here the CDR3 DNA reads TGTGCCAGCATCCAGGGGCTACATCAGCCCCAGCATTTT. Protein sequence: CASIQGLHQPQHF.

This clone was counted once. The chain joins TRBV3-1 (or the pseudogene TRBV3-2) to TRBJ2-7; a possible D gene is TRBD1 (5 bases). The CDR3 consists of 16 residues. Germline V CDR1 and CDR2: LGHDT, YNNKEL (reference sequence). Between the trimmed V and J ends, which lost 1 base and 2 bases, there was a span of 15 bases. The CDR3 here is CASSQVLSRDAYEQYF. Here the CDR3 DNA reads TGTGCCAGCAGCCAAGTCCTTTCCAGGGATGCCTACGAGCAGTACTTC.

The V call is TRBV10-3, the J call TRBJ1-1; D perhaps matches TRBD1 (6 bases). The germline gives CDR1 ENHRY, CDR2 SYGVKD. The V gene lost 6 bases and the J gene lost 0 bases, with 11 bases spanning the gap. This CDR3 has 14 amino acids. The CDR3 DNA reads TGTGCCATCAGGGGAGACAGGATGAACACTGAAGCTTTCTTT. Amino acids: CAIRGDRMNTEAFF.

V is TRBV6-5 and J is TRBJ2-5; 9 bases are shared with TRBD2. J gave up 12 bases and V 0 bases, and 14 bases lay outside the gene matches. From germline, CDR1 is MNHEY and CDR2 SVGAGI. The CDR3 extends over 16 amino acids. Here the CDR3 reads CASSYSPAGGGGPKYF. The CDR3, as DNA: TGTGCCAGCAGTTACTCCCCCGCTGGCGGGGGGGGTCCCAAGTACTTC.

The CDR3 here is CASSISLNTGELFF. CDR3 in DNA: TGTGCCAGCAGTATCTCTTTGAACACCGGGGAGCTGTTTTTT. The J gene is TRBJ2-2, the V gene TRBV27; D call uncertain. Germline V gene data show CDR1 as MNHEY and CDR2 as SMNVEV (reference sequence). The CDR3 length is 14 residues. V gave up 5 bases and J gave up 1 base, with 8 bases separating them.

The genes are TRBV6-4 and TRBJ1-3; D not certain. The ends were cut back, 6 bases at V and 1 base at J, with 10 bases in the middle. Germline values: CDR1 MRHNA, CDR2 SNTAGT. The CDR3 spans 14 residues. The CDR3 coding sequence is TGTGCCAGCAGCCCCCAGGATTCTGGAAACACCATATATTTT. It specifies CASSPQDSGNTIYF.

CDR3 amino acids: CASSGQGDYGYTF. The CDR3 coding sequence is TGCGCCAGCAGCGGACAGGGCGACTATGGCTACACCTTC. The chain recombines TRBV4-1 with TRBJ1-2; 8 nucleotides match TRBD1. Germline V lookup: CDR1 MGHRA, CDR2 YSYEKL. This CDR3 comprises 13 residues. The V gene end was trimmed by 5 bases and the J gene end by 3 bases; junction bases not matched to a gene: 2.

V and J are TRBV5-1 and TRBJ2-3; D gene ambiguous. The CDR3 is 13 amino acids. V lost 2 bases and J 1 base, leaving 5 bases between the germline ends. Germline CDR1 reads SGHRS; CDR2 reads YFSETQ. This chain's CDR3 is CASSFEGTDTQYF. CDR3 nucleotide sequence: TGCGCCAGCAGCTTCGAGGGCACAGATACGCAGTATTTT. Supplemented by reference TRBV5-1 and TRBJ2-3, the full variable domain reads KAGVTQTPRYLIKTRGQQVTLSCSPISGHRSVSWYQQTPGQGLQFLFEYFSETQRNKGNFPGRFSGRQFSNSRSEMNVSTLELGDSALYLCASSFEGTDTQYFGPGTRLTVL.

The chain uses TRBV29-1 and TRBJ1-1; 10 nucleotides agree with TRBD1. Germline loops: CDR1 SQVTM, CDR2 ANQGSEA. Trimming took 4 bases from V and 10 from J; bases not matched to a gene: 6. CDR3 length equals 12 residues. The chain's CDR3 is CSVGTGGWRAFF. In DNA form, the CDR3 reads TGCAGCGTTGGGACAGGGGGGTGGCGAGCTTTCTTT.